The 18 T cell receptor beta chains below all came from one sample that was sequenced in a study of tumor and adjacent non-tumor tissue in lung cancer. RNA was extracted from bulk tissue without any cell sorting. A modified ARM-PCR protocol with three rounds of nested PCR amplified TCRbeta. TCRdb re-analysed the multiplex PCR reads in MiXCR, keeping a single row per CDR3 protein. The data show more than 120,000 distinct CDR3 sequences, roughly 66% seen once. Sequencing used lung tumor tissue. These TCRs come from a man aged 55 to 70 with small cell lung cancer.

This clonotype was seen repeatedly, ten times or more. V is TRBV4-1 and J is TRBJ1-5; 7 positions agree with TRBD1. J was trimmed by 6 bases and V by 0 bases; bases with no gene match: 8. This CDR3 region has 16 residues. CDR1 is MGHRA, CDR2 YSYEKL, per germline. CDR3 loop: CASSQDPGRQGQPQHF. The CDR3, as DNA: TGCGCCAGCAGCCAAGATCCCGGCCGACAGGGTCAGCCCCAGCATTTT.

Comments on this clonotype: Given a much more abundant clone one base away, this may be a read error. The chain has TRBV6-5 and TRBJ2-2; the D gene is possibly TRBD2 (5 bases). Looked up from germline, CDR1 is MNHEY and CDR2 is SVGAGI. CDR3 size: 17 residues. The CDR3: CATSYSKSRVRTGELFF. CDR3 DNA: TGTGCCACCAGTTACTCGAAATCGCGGGTTCGCACCGGGGAGCTGTTTTTT.

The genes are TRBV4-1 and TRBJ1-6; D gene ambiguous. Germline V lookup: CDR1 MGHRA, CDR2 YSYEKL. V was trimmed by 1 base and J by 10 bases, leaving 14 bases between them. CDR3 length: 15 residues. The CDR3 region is CASSQGEQRYSPLHF. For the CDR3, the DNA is TGCGCCAGCAGCCAAGGGGAACAGCGTTACTCACCCCTCCACTTT.

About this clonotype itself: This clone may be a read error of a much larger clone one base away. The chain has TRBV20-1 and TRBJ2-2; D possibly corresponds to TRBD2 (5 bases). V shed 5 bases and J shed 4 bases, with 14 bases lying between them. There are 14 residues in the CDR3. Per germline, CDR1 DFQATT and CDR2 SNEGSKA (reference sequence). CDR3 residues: CSAYIGKGTGELFF. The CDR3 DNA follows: TGCAGTGCTTATATCGGGAAGGGCACCGGGGAGCTGTTTTTT.

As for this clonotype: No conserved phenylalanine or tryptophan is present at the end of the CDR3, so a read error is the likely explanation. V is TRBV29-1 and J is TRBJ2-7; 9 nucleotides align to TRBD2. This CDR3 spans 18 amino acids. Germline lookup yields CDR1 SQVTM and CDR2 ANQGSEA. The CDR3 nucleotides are TGCAGCGTTTTTTCTAGCGGGAATATCGGGTTGACCGCCTACAAGCAGTACATC. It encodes CSVFSSGNIGLTAYKQYI.

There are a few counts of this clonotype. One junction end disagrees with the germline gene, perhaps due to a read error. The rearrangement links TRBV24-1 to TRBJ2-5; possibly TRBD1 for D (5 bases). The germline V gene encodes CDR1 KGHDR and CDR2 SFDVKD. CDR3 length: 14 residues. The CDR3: CVTSDLDGQETQYF. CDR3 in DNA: TGTGTCACCAGTGATTTGGACGGACAAGAGACTCAGTACTTC.

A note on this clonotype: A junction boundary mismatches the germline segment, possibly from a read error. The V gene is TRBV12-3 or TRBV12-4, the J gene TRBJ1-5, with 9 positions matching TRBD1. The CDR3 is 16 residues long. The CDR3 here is CASRLTGGQGNQPQRF. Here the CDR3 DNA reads TGTGCCAGCAGGTTGACAGGGGGACAAGGCAATCAGCCCCAACGTTTT.

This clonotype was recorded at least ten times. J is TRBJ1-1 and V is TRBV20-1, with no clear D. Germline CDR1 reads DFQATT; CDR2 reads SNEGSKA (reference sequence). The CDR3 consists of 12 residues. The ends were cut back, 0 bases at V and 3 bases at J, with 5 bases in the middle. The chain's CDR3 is CSAREGYTEAFF. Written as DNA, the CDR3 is TGCAGTGCTAGAGAAGGGTACACTGAAGCTTTCTTT.

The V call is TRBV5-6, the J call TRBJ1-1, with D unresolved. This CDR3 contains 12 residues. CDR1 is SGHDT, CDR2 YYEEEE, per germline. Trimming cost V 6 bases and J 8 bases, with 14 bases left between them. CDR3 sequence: CASNLRGGEAFF. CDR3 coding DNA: TGTGCCAGCAACTTACGGGGAGGCGAAGCTTTCTTT.

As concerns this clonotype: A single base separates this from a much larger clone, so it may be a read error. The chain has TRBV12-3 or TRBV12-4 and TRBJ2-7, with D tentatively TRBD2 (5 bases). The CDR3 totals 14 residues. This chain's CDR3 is CASSRGGYSYEQCF. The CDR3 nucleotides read TGTGCCAGCAGCCGCGGAGGCTACTCCTACGAGCAGTGCTTC.

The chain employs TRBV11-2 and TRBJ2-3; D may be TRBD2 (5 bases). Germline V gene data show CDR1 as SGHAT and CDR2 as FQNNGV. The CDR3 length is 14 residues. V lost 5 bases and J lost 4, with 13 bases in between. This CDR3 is CASSPRGSADTQYF. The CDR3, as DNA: TGTGCCAGCAGCCCTCGGGGATCGGCAGATACGCAGTATTTT.

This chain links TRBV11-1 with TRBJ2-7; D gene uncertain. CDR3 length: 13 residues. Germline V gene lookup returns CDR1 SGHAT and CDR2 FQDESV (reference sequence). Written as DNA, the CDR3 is TGTGCCAGCAGCTTAGGCAAGGCCAACGAACAGTACGTC. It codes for CASSLGKANEQYV.

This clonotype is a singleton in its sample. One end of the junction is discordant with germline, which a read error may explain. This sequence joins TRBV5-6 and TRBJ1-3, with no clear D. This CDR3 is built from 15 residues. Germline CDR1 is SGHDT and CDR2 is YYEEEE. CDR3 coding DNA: TGTGTCAGCAGCTTGGCCGCGGTCAGTGGAAACACCATATATTTT. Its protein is CVSSLAAVSGNTIYF.

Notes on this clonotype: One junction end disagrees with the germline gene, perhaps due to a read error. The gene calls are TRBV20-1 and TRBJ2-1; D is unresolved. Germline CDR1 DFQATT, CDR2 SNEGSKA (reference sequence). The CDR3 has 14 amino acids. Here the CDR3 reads CCASPGSYYNEQFF. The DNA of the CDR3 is TGCTGTGCTAGTCCGGGTTCCTACTACAATGAGCAGTTCTTC.

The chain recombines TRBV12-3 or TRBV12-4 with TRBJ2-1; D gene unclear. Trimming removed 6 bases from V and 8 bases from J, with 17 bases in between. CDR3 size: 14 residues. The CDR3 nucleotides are TGTGCCAGCAGCCTTAAAGGAAAGACGGATGAGCAGTTCTTC. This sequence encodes CASSLKGKTDEQFF.

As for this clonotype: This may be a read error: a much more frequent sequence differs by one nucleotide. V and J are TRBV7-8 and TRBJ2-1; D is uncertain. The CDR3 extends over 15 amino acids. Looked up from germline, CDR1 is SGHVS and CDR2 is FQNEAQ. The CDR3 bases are TGTACCAGCAGCTCCAGACCGACGGTCGACAATGAGCAGTTCTTC. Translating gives CTSSSRPTVDNEQFF.

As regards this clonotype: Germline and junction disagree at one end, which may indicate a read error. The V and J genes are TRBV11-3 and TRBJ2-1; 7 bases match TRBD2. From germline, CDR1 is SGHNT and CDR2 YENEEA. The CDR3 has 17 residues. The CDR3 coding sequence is TGTGCCAGTAGCTTAGAATGGTCTAACGGGAGGCCGGCTGAGCAGTTCTTC. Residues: CASSLEWSNGRPAEQFF.

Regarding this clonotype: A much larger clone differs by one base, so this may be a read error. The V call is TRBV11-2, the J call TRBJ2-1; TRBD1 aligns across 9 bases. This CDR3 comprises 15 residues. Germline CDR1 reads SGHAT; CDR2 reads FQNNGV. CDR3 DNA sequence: TGTGTCAGCACCACAGGGGGCCTTCTCTCCAATGAGCAGTTCTTC. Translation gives CVSTTGGLLSNEQFF.